This TCR beta chain was recorded in a study of blood T cell repertoires in COVID-19. TCRdb keeps only in-frame clones here, not all; method: immunoSEQ multiplex PCR. The table has around 180,000 clones, 80% to 90% seen once. Germline V gene sequence: CDR1 SGHAT, CDR2 FQNNGV. CDR3 length: 14 residues. Trimming removed 4 bases from V and 10 bases from J; junction bases left unmatched: 6. The receptor was derived from a human donor with active or convalescent COVID-19. The donor label of this sample is uncertain. Sequencing was performed on peripheral blood. The V and J genes are TRBV11-2 and TRBJ1-6; TRBD1 agrees at 8 bases. DNA for the CDR3: TGTGCCAGCAGCTCCGACAGGGGAGGGTCACCCCTCCACTTT. Translation gives CASSSDRGGSPLHF.